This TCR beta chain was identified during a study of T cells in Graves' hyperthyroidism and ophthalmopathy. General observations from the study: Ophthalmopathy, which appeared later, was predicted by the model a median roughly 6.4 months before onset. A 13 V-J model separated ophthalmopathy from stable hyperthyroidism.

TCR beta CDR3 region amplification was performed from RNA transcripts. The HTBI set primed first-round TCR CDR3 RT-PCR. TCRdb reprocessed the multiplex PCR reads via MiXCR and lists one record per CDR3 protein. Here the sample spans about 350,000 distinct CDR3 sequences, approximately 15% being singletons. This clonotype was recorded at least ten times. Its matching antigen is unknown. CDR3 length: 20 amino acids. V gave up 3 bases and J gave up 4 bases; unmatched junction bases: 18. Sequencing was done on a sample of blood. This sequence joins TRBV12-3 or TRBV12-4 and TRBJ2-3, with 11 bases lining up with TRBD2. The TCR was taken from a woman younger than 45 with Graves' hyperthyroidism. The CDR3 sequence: CASSFKNPGGLAGGADTQYF. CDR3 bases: TGTGCCAGCAGTTTCAAGAACCCAGGGGGCCTAGCGGGAGGTGCAGATACGCAGTATTTT.